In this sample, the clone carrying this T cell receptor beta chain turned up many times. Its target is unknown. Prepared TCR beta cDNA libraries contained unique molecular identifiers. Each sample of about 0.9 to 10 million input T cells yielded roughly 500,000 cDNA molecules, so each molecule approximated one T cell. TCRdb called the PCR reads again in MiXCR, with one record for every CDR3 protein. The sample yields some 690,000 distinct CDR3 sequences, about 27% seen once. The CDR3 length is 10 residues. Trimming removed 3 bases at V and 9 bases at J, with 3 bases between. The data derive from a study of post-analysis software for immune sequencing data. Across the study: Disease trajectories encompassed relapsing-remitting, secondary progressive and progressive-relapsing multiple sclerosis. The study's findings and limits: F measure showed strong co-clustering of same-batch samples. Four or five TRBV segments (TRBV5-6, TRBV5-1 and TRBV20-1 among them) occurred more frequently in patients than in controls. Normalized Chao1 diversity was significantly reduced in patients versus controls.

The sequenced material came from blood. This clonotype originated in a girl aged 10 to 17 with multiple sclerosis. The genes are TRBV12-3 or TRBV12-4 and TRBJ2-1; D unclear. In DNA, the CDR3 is TGTGCCAGCAGTTTCTCTGAGCAGTTCTTC. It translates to CASSFSEQFF.